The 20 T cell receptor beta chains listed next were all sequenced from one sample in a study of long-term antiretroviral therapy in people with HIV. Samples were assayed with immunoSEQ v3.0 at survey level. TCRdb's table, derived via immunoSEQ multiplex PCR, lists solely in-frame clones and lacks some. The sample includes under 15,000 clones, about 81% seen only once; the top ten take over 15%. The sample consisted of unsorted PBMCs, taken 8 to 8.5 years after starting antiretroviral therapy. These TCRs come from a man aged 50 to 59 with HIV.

DNA for the CDR3: TGTGCCAGCAGTTACTCGCAGGGATCCGGCTACACCTTC. It translates to CASSYSQGSGYTF. The chain employs TRBV6-5 and TRBJ1-2; tentative D call: TRBD1 (5 bases). Looked up from germline, CDR1 is MNHEY and CDR2 is SVGAGI. Trimming stripped 0 bases from V and 8 bases from J, with 10 bases between. The CDR3 sequence is 13 residues long.

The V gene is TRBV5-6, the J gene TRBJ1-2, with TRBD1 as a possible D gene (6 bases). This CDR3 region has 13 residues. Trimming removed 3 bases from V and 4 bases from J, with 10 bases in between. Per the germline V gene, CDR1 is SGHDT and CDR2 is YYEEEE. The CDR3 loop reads CASSWGQSYGYTF. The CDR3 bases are TGTGCCAGCAGCTGGGGGCAATCCTATGGCTACACCTTC.

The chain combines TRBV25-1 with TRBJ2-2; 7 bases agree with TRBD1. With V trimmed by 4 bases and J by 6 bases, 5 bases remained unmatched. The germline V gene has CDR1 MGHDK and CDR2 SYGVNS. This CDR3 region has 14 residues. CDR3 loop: CASSAGQTPGELFF. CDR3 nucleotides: TGTGCCAGCAGTGCGGGACAGACCCCCGGGGAGCTGTTTTTT.

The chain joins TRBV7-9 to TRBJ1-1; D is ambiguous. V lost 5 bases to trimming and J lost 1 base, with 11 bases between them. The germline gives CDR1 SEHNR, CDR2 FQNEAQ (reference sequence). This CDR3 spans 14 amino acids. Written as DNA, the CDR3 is TGTGCCAGCAGCATGCAGGAGAGGAACACTGAAGCTTTCTTT. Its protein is CASSMQERNTEAFF.

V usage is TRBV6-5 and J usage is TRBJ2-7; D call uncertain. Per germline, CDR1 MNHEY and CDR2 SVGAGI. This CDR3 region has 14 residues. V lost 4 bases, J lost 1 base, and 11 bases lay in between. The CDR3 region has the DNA TGTGCCAGCAGTTCGTATCCTGCTTCCTACGAGCAGTACTTC. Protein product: CASSSYPASYEQYF.

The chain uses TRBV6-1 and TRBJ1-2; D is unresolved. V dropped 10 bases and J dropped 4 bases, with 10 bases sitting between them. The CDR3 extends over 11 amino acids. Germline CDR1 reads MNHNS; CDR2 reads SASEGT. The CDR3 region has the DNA TGTGCCACCTCCACCGCCTATGGCTACACCTTC. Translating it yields CATSTAYGYTF.

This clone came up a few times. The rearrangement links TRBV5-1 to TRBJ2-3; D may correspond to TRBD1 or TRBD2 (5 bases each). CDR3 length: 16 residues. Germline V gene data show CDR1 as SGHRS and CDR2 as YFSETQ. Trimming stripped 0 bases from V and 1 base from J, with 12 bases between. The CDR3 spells CASSLAGTAGTDTQYF. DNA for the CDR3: TGCGCCAGCAGCTTGGCCGGGACCGCCGGCACAGATACGCAGTATTTT. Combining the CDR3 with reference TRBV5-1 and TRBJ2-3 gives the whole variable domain KAGVTQTPRYLIKTRGQQVTLSCSPISGHRSVSWYQQTPGQGLQFLFEYFSETQRNKGNFPGRFSGRQFSNSRSEMNVSTLELGDSALYLCASSLAGTAGTDTQYFGPGTRLTVL.

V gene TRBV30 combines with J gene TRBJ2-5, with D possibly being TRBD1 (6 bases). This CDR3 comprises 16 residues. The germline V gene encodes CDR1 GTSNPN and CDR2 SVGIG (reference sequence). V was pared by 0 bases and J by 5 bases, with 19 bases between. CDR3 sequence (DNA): TGTGCCTGGAGTGTAGATTGGGGGCGCCGGGCGGAGACCCAGTACTTC. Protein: CAWSVDWGRRAETQYF. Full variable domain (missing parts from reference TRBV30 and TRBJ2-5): SQTIHQWPATLVQPVGSPLSLECTVEGTSNPNLYWYRQAAGRGLQLLFYSVGIGQISSEVPQNLSASRPQDRQFILSSKKLLLSDSGFYLCAWSVDWGRRAETQYFGPGTRLLVL.

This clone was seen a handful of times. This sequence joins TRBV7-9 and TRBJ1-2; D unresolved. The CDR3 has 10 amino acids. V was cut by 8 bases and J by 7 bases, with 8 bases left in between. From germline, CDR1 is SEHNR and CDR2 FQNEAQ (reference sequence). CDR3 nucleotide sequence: TGTGCCAGCGGGGAAAGTGGCTACACCTTC. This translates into CASGESGYTF. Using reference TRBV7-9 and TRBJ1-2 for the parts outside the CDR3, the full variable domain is DTGVSQNPRHKITKRGQNVTFRCDPISEHNRLYWYRQTLGQGPEFLTYFQNEAQLEKSRLLSDRFSAERPKGSFSTLEIQRTEQGDSAMYLCASGESGYTFGSGTRLTVV.

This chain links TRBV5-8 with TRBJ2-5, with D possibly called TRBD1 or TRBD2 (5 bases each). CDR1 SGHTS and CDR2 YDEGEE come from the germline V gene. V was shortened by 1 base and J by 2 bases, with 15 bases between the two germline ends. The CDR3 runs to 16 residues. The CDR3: CASSLWGTGSQETQYF. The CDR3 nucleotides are TGTGCCAGCAGCTTGTGGGGGACGGGGTCGCAAGAGACCCAGTACTTC.

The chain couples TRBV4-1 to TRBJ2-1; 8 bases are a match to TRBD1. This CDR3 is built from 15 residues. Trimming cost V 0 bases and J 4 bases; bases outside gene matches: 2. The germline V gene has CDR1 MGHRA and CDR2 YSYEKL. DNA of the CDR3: TGCGCCAGCAGCCAAGATTGGACAGGGTACAATGAGCAGTTCTTC. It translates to CASSQDWTGYNEQFF.

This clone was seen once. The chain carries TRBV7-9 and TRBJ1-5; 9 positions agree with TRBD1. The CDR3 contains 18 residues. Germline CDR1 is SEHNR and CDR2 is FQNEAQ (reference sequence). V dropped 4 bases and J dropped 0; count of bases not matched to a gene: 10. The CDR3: CASSSEDRGKDSNQPQHF. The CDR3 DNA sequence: TGTGCCAGCAGCTCCGAGGACAGGGGTAAGGATAGCAATCAGCCCCAGCATTTT. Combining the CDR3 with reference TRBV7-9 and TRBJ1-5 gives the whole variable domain DTGVSQNPRHKITKRGQNVTFRCDPISEHNRLYWYRQTLGQGPEFLTYFQNEAQLEKSRLLSDRFSAERPKGSFSTLEIQRTEQGDSAMYLCASSSEDRGKDSNQPQHFGDGTRLSIL.

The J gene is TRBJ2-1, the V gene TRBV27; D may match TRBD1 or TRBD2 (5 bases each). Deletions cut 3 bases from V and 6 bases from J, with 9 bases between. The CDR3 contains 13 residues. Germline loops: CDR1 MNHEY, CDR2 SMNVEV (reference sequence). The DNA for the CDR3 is TGTGCCAGCAGTTTCCGAGGGGCCAATGAGCAGTTCTTC. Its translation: CASSFRGANEQFF.

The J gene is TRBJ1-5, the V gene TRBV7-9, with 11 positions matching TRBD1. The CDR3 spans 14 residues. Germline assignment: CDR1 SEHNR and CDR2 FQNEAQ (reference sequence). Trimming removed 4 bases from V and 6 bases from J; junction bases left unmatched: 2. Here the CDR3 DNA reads TGTGCCAGCAGCTCGGGACAGGGGGGTCAGCCCCAGCATTTT. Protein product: CASSSGQGGQPQHF.

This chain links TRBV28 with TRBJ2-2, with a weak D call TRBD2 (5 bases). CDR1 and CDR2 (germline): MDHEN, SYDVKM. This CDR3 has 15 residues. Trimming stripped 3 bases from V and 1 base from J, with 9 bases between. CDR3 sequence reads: CASSFIGENTGELFF. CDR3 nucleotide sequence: TGTGCCAGCAGTTTTATCGGGGAGAACACCGGGGAGCTGTTTTTT. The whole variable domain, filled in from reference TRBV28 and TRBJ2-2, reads DVKVTQSSRYLVKRTGEKVFLECVQDMDHENMFWYRQDPGLGLRLIYFSYDVKMKEKGDIPEGYSVSREKKERFSLILESASTNQTSMYLCASSFIGENTGELFFGEGSRLTVL.

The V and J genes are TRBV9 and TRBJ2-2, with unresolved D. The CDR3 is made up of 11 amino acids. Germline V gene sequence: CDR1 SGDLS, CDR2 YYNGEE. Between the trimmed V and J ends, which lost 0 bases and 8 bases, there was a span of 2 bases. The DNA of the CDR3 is TGTGCCAGCAGCGTAGGGGGGGAGCTGTTTTTT. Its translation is CASSVGGELFF. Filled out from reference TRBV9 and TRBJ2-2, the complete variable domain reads DSGVTQTPKHLITATGQRVTLRCSPRSGDLSVYWYQQSLDQGLQFLIQYYNGEERAKGNILERFSAQQFPDLHSELNLSSLELGDSALYFCASSVGGELFFGEGSRLTVL.

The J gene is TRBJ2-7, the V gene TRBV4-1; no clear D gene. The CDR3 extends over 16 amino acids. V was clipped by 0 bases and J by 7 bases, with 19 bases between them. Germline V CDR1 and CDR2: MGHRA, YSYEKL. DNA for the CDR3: TGCGCCAGCAGCCAAGAGCATTTGACCAGCCTGGAAGAGCAGTACTTC. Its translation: CASSQEHLTSLEEQYF.

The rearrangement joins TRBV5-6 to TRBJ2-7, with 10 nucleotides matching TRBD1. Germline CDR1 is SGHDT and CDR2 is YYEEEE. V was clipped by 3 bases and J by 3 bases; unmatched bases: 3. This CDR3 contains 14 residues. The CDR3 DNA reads TGTGCCAGCAGCTCTAGGACAGGGGGCTACGAGCAGTACTTC. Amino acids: CASSSRTGGYEQYF.

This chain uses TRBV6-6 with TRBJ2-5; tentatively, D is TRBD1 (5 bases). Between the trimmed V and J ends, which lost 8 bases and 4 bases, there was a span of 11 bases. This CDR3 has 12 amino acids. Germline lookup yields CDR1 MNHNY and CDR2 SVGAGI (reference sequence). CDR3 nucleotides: TGTGCCAGCGGTCCAGGGCTAGAGACCCAGTACTTC. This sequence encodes CASGPGLETQYF.

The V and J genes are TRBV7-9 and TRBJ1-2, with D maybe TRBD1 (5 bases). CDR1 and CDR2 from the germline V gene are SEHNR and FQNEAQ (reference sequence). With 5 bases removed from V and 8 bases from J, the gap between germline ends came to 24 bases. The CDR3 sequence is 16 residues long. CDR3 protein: CASSGPNQGRSEGYTF. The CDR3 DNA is TGTGCCAGCAGCGGTCCAAATCAGGGCCGGTCCGAAGGCTACACCTTC.